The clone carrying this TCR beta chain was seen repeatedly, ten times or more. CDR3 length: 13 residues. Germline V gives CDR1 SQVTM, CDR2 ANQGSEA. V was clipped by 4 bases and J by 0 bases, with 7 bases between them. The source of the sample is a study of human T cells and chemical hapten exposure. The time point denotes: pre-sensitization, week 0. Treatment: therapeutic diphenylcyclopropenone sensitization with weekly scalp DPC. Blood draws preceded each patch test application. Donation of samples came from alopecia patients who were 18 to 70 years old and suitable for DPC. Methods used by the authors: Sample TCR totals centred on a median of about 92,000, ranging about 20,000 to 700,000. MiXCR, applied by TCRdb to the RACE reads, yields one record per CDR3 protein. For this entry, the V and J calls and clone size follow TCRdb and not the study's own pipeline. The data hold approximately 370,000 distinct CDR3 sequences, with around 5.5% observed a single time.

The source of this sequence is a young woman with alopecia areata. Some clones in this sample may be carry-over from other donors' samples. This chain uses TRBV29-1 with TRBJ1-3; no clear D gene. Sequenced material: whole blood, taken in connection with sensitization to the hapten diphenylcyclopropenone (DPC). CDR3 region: CSVGRDSGNTIYF. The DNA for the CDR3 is TGCAGCGTTGGTCGGGACTCTGGAAACACCATATATTTT.